This T cell receptor beta chain was found in a study of Ad26.COV2.S vaccination and SARS-CoV-2 variants. Study results and limitations: Measurement of non-spike TCR breadth gave similar results in vaccine and placebo recipients. Greater spike-specific TCR breadth was seen in vaccine recipients than in placebo recipients.

Profiled with immunoSEQ multiplex PCR; TCRdb holds only in-frame clones, not every one. The repertoire holds about 400,000 clones, with approximately 90% as singletons. Sample treatment: some 20 received Ad26.COV2.S at low or high dose, single or two shots; about 5 received placebo; per-sample allocation not given. On day 63 after the first injection, vaccine and placebo recipients gave samples. This clone appeared a few times. Antigen unknown. The specimen comprised peripheral blood, sampled in a trial of Ad26.COV2.S vaccine versus placebo. This sequence originates from a person aged 18-65 years who received the Ad26.COV2.S COVID-19 vaccine or a placebo.

The CDR3 is CASSNYRQGISYEQYF. The CDR3 coding sequence is TGCGCCAGCAGTAACTATCGACAGGGAATATCCTACGAGCAGTACTTC. The chain has TRBV10-1 and TRBJ2-7, with 7 bases identical to TRBD1. With V trimmed by 5 bases and J by 1 base, 11 bases remained unmatched. The CDR3 is 16 amino acids. In germline, CDR1 is WNHNN, CDR2 SYGVQD (reference sequence).